The rows below give T cell receptor beta chains drawn from one sample of a study of T cells in Graves' hyperthyroidism and ophthalmopathy. TCRdb reprocessed the multiplex PCR reads via MiXCR and lists one record per CDR3 protein. The table lists some 500,000 distinct CDR3 sequences, about an eighth of them singletons. Sequencing input: blood. The source of these receptors is a woman between 18 and 29 years old with Graves' hyperthyroidism. The CDR3 runs from the conserved cysteine through the conserved F or W. Fields, in order: V gene, J gene, D gene, clone size, CDR3 protein, CDR3 DNA. D genes are given only for firm matches. Clone size is stated in some rows and not others, as once, few, many or a class when expanded.

V gene: TRBV10-2
J gene: TRBJ2-1
D gene: -
clone size: many
CDR3 protein: CASSPTGLGVGWAHEQFF
CDR3 DNA: TGCGCCAGCAGTCCCACAGGGCTCGGAGTGGGGTGGGCCCATGAGCAGTTCTTC

V gene: TRBV20-1
J gene: TRBJ1-6
D gene: TRBD1
clone size: many
CDR3 protein: CSAEDRAYNSPLHF
CDR3 DNA: TGCAGTGCAGAGGACAGGGCCTATAATTCACCCCTCCACTTT

V gene: TRBV27
J gene: TRBJ1-2
D gene: -
clone size: many
CDR3 protein: CASRTADGNYGYTF
CDR3 DNA: TGTGCCAGCAGGACGGCGGACGGGAACTATGGCTACACCTTC

V gene: TRBV7-9
J gene: TRBJ2-6
D gene: -
clone size: many
CDR3 protein: CASKGSGANVLTF
CDR3 DNA: TGTGCCAGCAAGGGTTCTGGGGCCAACGTCCTGACTTTC

V gene: TRBV6-1
J gene: TRBJ2-7
D gene: TRBD1
clone size: -
CDR3 protein: CASSDVLGTEEAQYF
CDR3 DNA: TGTGCCAGCAGTGATGTACTTGGGACAGAGGAAGCGCAGTACTTC

V gene: TRBV18
J gene: TRBJ1-1
D gene: -
clone size: many
CDR3 protein: CASSPSKGAVEAFF
CDR3 DNA: TGTGCCAGCTCACCTTCTAAAGGGGCCGTTGAAGCTTTCTTT

V gene: TRBV10-3
J gene: TRBJ2-5
D gene: -
clone size: many
CDR3 protein: CAAKSNEETQYF
CDR3 DNA: TGTGCCGCCAAGAGTAATGAAGAGACCCAGTACTTC

V gene: TRBV18
J gene: TRBJ2-1
D gene: -
clone size: many
CDR3 protein: CASSPPSSSYNEQFF
CDR3 DNA: TGTGCCAGCTCACCACCCTCGAGCTCCTACAATGAGCAGTTCTTC

V gene: TRBV7-9
J gene: TRBJ2-7
D gene: -
clone size: many
CDR3 protein: CASRPDSSYEQYF
CDR3 DNA: TGTGCCAGCAGACCGGACAGCTCCTACGAGCAGTACTTC

V gene: TRBV9
J gene: TRBJ2-5
D gene: -
clone size: many
CDR3 protein: CASSVQMRDEETQYF
CDR3 DNA: TGTGCCAGCAGCGTACAGATGCGGGATGAAGAGACCCAGTACTTC

V gene: TRBV4-1
J gene: TRBJ2-5
D gene: TRBD2
clone size: -
CDR3 protein: CASSQSIGLAGGTQETQYF
CDR3 DNA: TGCGCCAGCAGCCAAAGTATAGGACTAGCGGGAGGGACTCAAGAGACCCAGTACTTC

V gene: TRBV30
J gene: TRBJ1-2
D gene: -
clone size: many
CDR3 protein: CAWSVWGGYTF
CDR3 DNA: TGTGCCTGGAGTGTCTGGGGTGGCTACACCTTC

V gene: TRBV2
J gene: TRBJ2-3
D gene: -
clone size: many
CDR3 protein: CASSDLSGASTDTQYF
CDR3 DNA: TGTGCCAGCAGCGACCTTAGCGGCGCTAGCACAGATACGCAGTATTTT

V gene: TRBV2
J gene: TRBJ2-3
D gene: -
clone size: -
CDR3 protein: CASSARIADTQYF
CDR3 DNA: TGTGCCAGCAGTGCGCGGATCGCAGATACGCAGTATTTT

V gene: TRBV27
J gene: TRBJ1-1
D gene: -
clone size: many
CDR3 protein: CASSFTPGSGTEAFF
CDR3 DNA: TGTGCCAGCAGTTTCACTCCAGGGTCGGGAACTGAAGCTTTCTTT

V gene: TRBV12-3/TRBV12-4
J gene: TRBJ1-6
D gene: -
clone size: few
CDR3 protein: CASTWGFSSYNSPLHF
CDR3 DNA: TGTGCCAGCACCTGGGGCTTTAGCTCCTATAATTCACCCCTCCACTTT

V gene: TRBV24-1
J gene: TRBJ1-1
D gene: TRBD1
clone size: many
CDR3 protein: CATRDRGSGTEAFF
CDR3 DNA: TGTGCCACCCGGGACAGGGGGAGTGGCACTGAAGCTTTCTTT

V gene: TRBV19
J gene: TRBJ1-1
D gene: -
clone size: -
CDR3 protein: CASSIKAWTAEAFF
CDR3 DNA: TGTGCCAGTAGTATAAAAGCATGGACAGCTGAAGCTTTCTTT

V gene: TRBV12-3/TRBV12-4
J gene: TRBJ1-3
D gene: -
clone size: few
CDR3 protein: CASSFSGPGNTIYF
CDR3 DNA: TGTGCCAGCAGTTTTTCCGGGCCTGGAAACACCATATATTTT

V gene: TRBV28
J gene: TRBJ2-7
D gene: -
clone size: -
CDR3 protein: CASGFRGGGQYF
CDR3 DNA: TGTGCCAGCGGATTCAGGGGAGGCGGGCAGTACTTC

V gene: TRBV19
J gene: TRBJ1-3
D gene: -
clone size: -
CDR3 protein: CASSITGTRSGNTIYF
CDR3 DNA: TGTGCCAGTAGTATAACCGGGACCCGGTCTGGAAACACCATATATTTT

V gene: TRBV5-5
J gene: TRBJ2-1
D gene: -
clone size: few
CDR3 protein: CASSLEGTLLRGEQFF
CDR3 DNA: TGTGCCAGCAGCTTGGAGGGGACGCTCCTACGGGGTGAGCAGTTCTTC

V gene: TRBV20-1
J gene: TRBJ2-2
D gene: TRBD2
clone size: many
CDR3 protein: CSGLRLAGDTGELFF
CDR3 DNA: TGCAGTGGACTTCGACTAGCGGGGGACACCGGGGAGCTGTTTTTT